The 15 T cell receptor beta chains below were found in one sample sequenced in a study of blood T cell repertoires in COVID-19. Profiled with immunoSEQ multiplex PCR; TCRdb holds only in-frame clones, not every one. The profile shows under 150,000 clones, 85% of them singletons. Sequences were obtained from peripheral blood. All receptors derive from a man in his forties with acute or convalescent COVID-19.

The V and J genes are TRBV4-1 and TRBJ1-4; TRBD1 aligns across 8 bases. CDR3 size: 15 residues. Losses at the gene ends were 5 bases for V and 7 bases for J; bases not matched to a gene: 9. Germline V gene sequence: CDR1 MGHRA, CDR2 YSYEKL. The CDR3: CASSSGTGFFEKLFF. CDR3 bases: TGCGCCAGCAGCTCTGGGACAGGCTTTTTTGAAAAACTGTTTTTT.

This clone was seen just once. The rearrangement uses TRBV19 and TRBJ2-7; TRBD2 matches at 10 bases. Trimming cost V 5 bases and J 0 bases; bases outside gene matches: 4. Germline values: CDR1 LNHDA, CDR2 SQIVND (reference sequence). The CDR3 contains 15 residues. The CDR3 reads CASSLSSGGSYEQYF. The CDR3 DNA reads as TGTGCCAGTAGTCTCTCTAGCGGGGGCTCCTACGAGCAGTACTTC.

This sequence joins TRBV5-1 and TRBJ2-3, with D tentatively TRBD2 (7 bases). This CDR3 has 16 amino acids. Germline V lookup: CDR1 SGHRS, CDR2 YFSETQ. The V end was cut by 3 bases, the J end by 3 bases, with 17 bases between. CDR3 nucleotide sequence: TGCGCCAGCAGCTCCGAGGGGGGGAGGTGGACAGATACGCAGTATTTT. Its protein is CASSSEGGRWTDTQYF.

The chain is built from TRBV6-1 and TRBJ2-5, with 9 bases fitting TRBD1. The CDR3 consists of 15 residues. Per the germline V gene, CDR1 is MNHNS and CDR2 is SASEGT. J was trimmed by 5 bases and V by 0 bases; bases with no gene match: 4. The CDR3 reads CASSEALGQGETQYF. DNA of the CDR3: TGTGCCAGCAGTGAAGCTCTAGGACAGGGGGAGACCCAGTACTTC.

This clone turned up a few times. This rearrangement joins TRBV7-6 to TRBJ2-7; possible D gene TRBD2, 6 bases. The V gene's germline CDR1 is SGHVS and CDR2 FNYEAQ. Trimming stripped 5 bases from V and 3 bases from J, with 14 bases between. CDR3 length equals 14 residues. In DNA, the CDR3 is TGTGCCAGCAGCCATGGAGGGGACCTCTACGAGCAGTACTTC. Protein: CASSHGGDLYEQYF.

This chain connects TRBV7-3 to TRBJ2-4; possibly TRBD2 for D (6 bases). There are 14 residues in the CDR3. Germline CDR1 is SGHTA and CDR2 is FQGTGA. The V gene lost 3 bases and the J gene lost 9 bases, with 15 bases spanning the gap. The CDR3 bases are TGTGCCAGCAGCTTCGAAGGCGGGGAAGGCATTCAGTACTTC. This gives the protein CASSFEGGEGIQYF.

V is TRBV27 and J is TRBJ1-2; a possible D gene is TRBD1 (5 bases). The V gene lost 5 bases and the J gene lost 8 bases, with 15 bases spanning the gap. Germline CDR1 is MNHEY and CDR2 is SMNVEV (reference sequence). There are 13 residues in the CDR3. CDR3 region: CASSGGFGTGYTF. The CDR3 DNA follows: TGTGCCAGCAGTGGGGGGTTTGGAACGGGCTACACCTTC.

This chain links TRBV29-1 with TRBJ2-1; 7 positions agree with TRBD1. Germline-derived CDR1 and CDR2 are SQVTM and ANQGSEA. The CDR3 is made up of 13 amino acids. With V trimmed by 1 base and J by 6 bases, 3 bases remained unmatched. DNA of the CDR3: TGCAGCGTTGAAGTAAACAGGGGCAATGAGCAGTTCTTC. It is translated as CSVEVNRGNEQFF.

CDR3 sequence (DNA): TGTGCCAGCAAGACAGGGCTGCGTTCACCCCTCCACTTT. It translates to CASKTGLRSPLHF. The V call is TRBV19, the J call TRBJ1-6; 7 bases map to TRBD1. The CDR3 spans 13 residues. Germline V CDR1 and CDR2: LNHDA, SQIVND (reference sequence). Trimming took 9 bases from V and 9 from J; bases not matched to a gene: 8.

In this sample, this clone turned up a few times. The rearrangement links TRBV7-9 to TRBJ2-5, with 9 nucleotides matching TRBD1. The CDR3 contains 15 residues. V was clipped by 5 bases and J by 14 bases; unmatched bases: 18. Looked up from germline, CDR1 is SEHNR and CDR2 is FQNEAQ (reference sequence). The CDR3 nucleotides read TGTGCCAGCAGCGACCCACCGGGACAGGGTCTTACCCTTTACTTC. Translating gives CASSDPPGQGLTLYF.

The chain couples TRBV13 to TRBJ2-7; D might be TRBD1 (6 bases). Germline CDR1 reads PRHDT; CDR2 reads FYEKMQ (reference sequence). Trimming shortened V by 4 bases and J by 3 bases, and 16 bases separated the two germline ends. This CDR3 comprises 15 residues. The CDR3 DNA reads as TGTGCCAGCAGCTACCGACAGGTTGTCGACTACGAGCAGTACTTC. It yields the protein CASSYRQVVDYEQYF.

This chain uses TRBV9 with TRBJ2-3, with 8 bases identical to TRBD2. The CDR3 spans 15 residues. The germline gives CDR1 SGDLS, CDR2 YYNGEE. V shed 5 bases, J shed 4 bases, and the junction held 9 bases outside the gene matches. CDR3 residues: CASSLLAGLADTQYF. The CDR3 DNA follows: TGTGCCAGCAGTCTGCTAGCGGGCTTGGCAGATACGCAGTATTTT.

This clone was recorded only once. The chain has TRBV18 and TRBJ2-7; 9 positions agree with TRBD1. The trim removed 4 bases at V and 7 bases at J, leaving 8 bases unmatched. CDR3 length: 14 residues. Germline V lookup: CDR1 KGHSH, CDR2 LQKENI. CDR3 coding DNA: TGTGCCAGCTCACGGGACAGGGCTCTTGGGGAGCAGTACTTC. This translates into CASSRDRALGEQYF.

The chain couples TRBV3-1 (or the pseudogene TRBV3-2) to TRBJ2-3, with a tentative D call TRBD2 (5 bases). Trimming took 2 bases from V and 1 from J, leaving 13 bases between them. CDR1 and CDR2 (germline): LGHDT, YNNKEL (reference sequence). CDR3 length: 16 amino acids. In DNA, the CDR3 is TGTGCCAGCAGCCAATCAGCGGAGGTCGGCACAGATACGCAGTATTTT. It translates to CASSQSAEVGTDTQYF.

This chain links TRBV11-2 with TRBJ2-5; 7 bases align to TRBD1. CDR3 size: 15 residues. CDR1 and CDR2 (germline): SGHAT, FQNNGV. Trimming at V came to 5 bases and at J to 5 bases, leaving 11 bases not matched to a gene. The CDR3 protein is CASSPRRGSFETQYF. The DNA of the CDR3 is TGTGCCAGCAGCCCCCGCAGGGGGTCTTTTGAGACCCAGTACTTC.